Reported below is one T cell receptor (beta chain). Produced via immunoSEQ multiplex PCR; TCRdb's table is partial and in-frame only. The top ten hold roughly 5.6% of the sample, which has some 62,000 clones, around 87% seen once. The record originates from a study of technical replicates of blood from several donors. The TCR sequence derives from a human donor in good health. Some clones in this sample may be carry-over from other donors' samples. Sequencing used PBMCs.

The CDR3 coding sequence is TGTGCCAGCAGCTTAGTGCTGGGGACAGGGGACGAGCAGTACTTC. This encodes CASSLVLGTGDEQYF. This chain joins TRBV7-8 and TRBJ2-7, with 10 nucleotides matching TRBD1. This CDR3 is built from 15 residues. V dropped 1 base and J dropped 5; count of bases not matched to a gene: 5. CDR1 and CDR2 from the germline V gene are SGHVS and FQNEAQ.